The 25 T cell receptor beta chains below all came from one sample that was sequenced in a study of blood T cell repertoires in COVID-19 (dated by TCRdb to 2019 to 2021). Library preparation used the immunoSEQ multiplex PCR assay. TCRdb stores this immuneACCESS table with in-frame sequences only. Part of the clones is absent; in the studies checked, under half of the shortfall reflects unresolved V genes, and no reason is known for the rest. Within this sample are 190,000 or so clones, with about 90% of them counted one time only. 0.6% to 0.9% of the sample lies in the top ten. The sample taken for sequencing was peripheral blood. Receptor source: a woman aged 70-85 years with acute or convalescent COVID-19.

This chain uses TRBV11-2 with TRBJ2-1; 11 positions agree with TRBD2. The CDR3 is 14 amino acids. Germline trimming cut 6 bases from V and 6 bases from J; bases unmatched to any gene: 4. Germline lookup yields CDR1 SGHAT and CDR2 FQNNGV. CDR3 residues: CASRRLAGSNEQFF. CDR3 nucleotide sequence: TGTGCCAGCAGACGACTAGCGGGATCCAATGAGCAGTTCTTC.

A single count supports this clone. The chain couples TRBV6-6 to TRBJ1-6; 9 bases match TRBD1. The ends lost 5 bases at V and 8 bases at J; junction bases unmatched: 10. This CDR3 has 16 residues. Germline CDR1 reads MNHNY; CDR2 reads SVGAGI (reference sequence). The CDR3 here is CASSRQQGAVYSPLHF. The CDR3 nucleotides read TGTGCCAGCAGTCGACAACAGGGGGCCGTGTATTCACCCCTCCACTTT.

In regard to this clone: Other DNA sequences in the sample encode the same CDR3. The gene calls are TRBV28 and TRBJ1-1; the D is unclear. The CDR3 has 11 residues. V was pared by 7 bases and J by 1 base, with 4 bases between. CDR1 is MDHEN, CDR2 SYDVKM, per germline. CDR3 DNA: TGTGCCAGCACCAGGAACACTGAAGCTTTCTTT. Protein: CASTRNTEAFF. The complete variable domain, with remaining parts taken from reference TRBV28 and TRBJ1-1, reads DVKVTQSSRYLVKRTGEKVFLECVQDMDHENMFWYRQDPGLGLRLIYFSYDVKMKEKGDIPEGYSVSREKKERFSLILESASTNQTSMYLCASTRNTEAFFGQGTRLTVV.

This chain joins TRBV25-1 and TRBJ1-1, with D possibly matching TRBD1 (6 bases). The V and J ends lost 5 bases and 4 bases respectively, with 14 bases between them. CDR1 is MGHDK, CDR2 SYGVNS, per germline. CDR3 size: 14 residues. CDR3 bases: TGTGCCAGCAGTCGTTCAGGGGCCCTCACTGAAGCTTTCTTT. It translates to CASSRSGALTEAFF.

The chain uses TRBV2 and TRBJ2-7, with D possibly TRBD2 on 5 matching bases. This CDR3 comprises 15 residues. The V end was cut by 4 bases, the J end by 2 bases, with 15 bases between. Looked up from germline, CDR1 is SNHLY and CDR2 is FYNNEI. CDR3 sequence: CASSVNRGGAYEQYF. CDR3 DNA sequence: TGTGCCAGCAGTGTAAATCGGGGTGGGGCCTACGAGCAGTACTTC.

The sample holds one count of this clone. This sequence joins TRBV6-2 or TRBV6-3 and TRBJ2-4, with TRBD2 identical over 8 bases. V shed 0 bases, J shed 4 bases, and the junction held 2 bases outside the gene matches. The CDR3 totals 15 residues. Germline CDR1 reads MNHEY; CDR2 reads SVGEGT. The CDR3 DNA is TGTGCCAGCAGTTACTCCAAGCGGGAGAAAAACATTCAGTACTTC. It encodes CASSYSKREKNIQYF.

The V and J genes are TRBV5-1 and TRBJ2-7; 7 bases fit TRBD1. V was clipped by 3 bases and J by 4 bases; unmatched bases: 1. The CDR3 spans 12 residues. The germline gives CDR1 SGHRS, CDR2 YFSETQ. The CDR3 nucleotides read TGCGCCAGCAGCTGGGACAGATACGAGCAGTACTTC. Translated: CASSWDRYEQYF.

This clone came up a few times. The chain carries TRBV12-3 or TRBV12-4 and TRBJ1-2; TRBD1 matches at 8 bases. The CDR3 contains 13 residues. V was pared by 5 bases and J by 2 bases, with 1 base of the junction left unmatched. In nucleotides, the CDR3 is TGTGCCAGCAGTCGGACAGGGAACTATGGCTACACCTTC. Translated: CASSRTGNYGYTF.

CDR3 amino acids: CASSPSVGQGSKLFF. As DNA, the CDR3 is TGTGCCAGCAGTCCCTCTGTAGGACAGGGATCAAAACTGTTTTTT. This sequence joins TRBV2 and TRBJ1-4, with 8 bases lining up with TRBD1. Germline V lookup: CDR1 SNHLY, CDR2 FYNNEI. Trimming cost V 5 bases and J 10 bases; bases outside gene matches: 12. The CDR3 is made up of 15 amino acids.

Written as DNA, the CDR3 is TGTGCCAGCAGAGATACACGGAGGGCCGGGGAGCTGTTTTTT. Amino acid sequence: CASRDTRRAGELFF. This chain connects TRBV6-6 to TRBJ2-2, with a possible D match to TRBD2 (6 bases). Germline loops: CDR1 MNHNY, CDR2 SVGAGI (reference sequence). V dropped 6 bases and J dropped 6 bases, with 14 bases sitting between them. CDR3 length equals 14 residues.

The V call is TRBV7-2, the J call TRBJ1-1; possible D gene TRBD1, 5 bases. The CDR3 length is 13 residues. Looked up from germline, CDR1 is SGHTA and CDR2 is FQGNSA. The germline V and J ends were trimmed by 2 bases and 6 bases, with 10 bases remaining between them. CDR3 amino acids: CASSLTRVAEAFF. The CDR3 region has the DNA TGTGCCAGCAGCTTAACCAGGGTCGCTGAAGCTTTCTTT.

The rearrangement uses TRBV19 and TRBJ1-2; 7 bases agree with TRBD1. CDR3 length equals 13 residues. V was pared by 7 bases and J by 5 bases, with 7 bases of the junction left unmatched. Germline CDR1 reads LNHDA; CDR2 reads SQIVND (reference sequence). The CDR3, as DNA: TGTGCCAGTAAATTTTCAGGGGGGTATGGCTACACCTTC. It encodes CASKFSGGYGYTF.

This chain uses TRBV3-1 (or the pseudogene TRBV3-2) with TRBJ2-5, with a tentative D call TRBD1 (6 bases). The CDR3 runs to 15 residues. V lost 2 bases to trimming and J lost 1 base, with 11 bases between them. Germline V CDR1 and CDR2: LGHDT, YNNKEL (reference sequence). CDR3 in DNA: TGTGCCAGCAGCCAACAGCACAGGGCCCAAGAGACCCAGTACTTC. Residues: CASSQQHRAQETQYF.

This clone was picked up a small number of times. The rearrangement uses TRBV7-8 and TRBJ1-4; 11 nucleotides line up with TRBD1. Germline V gene data show CDR1 as SGHVS and CDR2 as FQNEAQ. Losses at the gene ends were 1 base for V and 7 bases for J; bases not matched to a gene: 11. The CDR3 covers 18 residues. The CDR3 region has the DNA TGTGCCAGCAGCTTAGTAGGAGGGACAGGGGGAGCGAGTGAAAAACTGTTTTTT. It translates to CASSLVGGTGGASEKLFF.

This clone is a singleton in its sample. The genes are TRBV6-6 and TRBJ1-2; D possibly corresponds to TRBD1 (6 bases). Germline CDR1 and CDR2: MNHNY and SVGAGI (reference sequence). The CDR3 is made up of 15 amino acids. V was clipped by 6 bases and J by 6 bases, with 20 bases between them. The CDR3 DNA reads as TGTGCCAGCAGCCTCTCCTCAGGGGCGGGCCATGGCTACACCTTC. It encodes CASSLSSGAGHGYTF.

This sequence joins TRBV7-6 and TRBJ2-1, with 7 bases matching TRBD1. V trimming: 1 base; J trimming: 8 bases; junction bases outside the gene matches: 2. Germline-derived CDR1 and CDR2 are SGHVS and FNYEAQ. The CDR3 totals 13 residues. CDR3: CASSLDRGHEQFF. Written as DNA, the CDR3 is TGTGCCAGCAGCTTAGATAGGGGGCATGAGCAGTTCTTC.

This chain links TRBV6-6 with TRBJ1-1, with TRBD1 matching 7 bases. Trimming took 4 bases from V and 2 from J; bases not matched to a gene: 7. The CDR3 totals 15 residues. Germline CDR1 MNHNY, CDR2 SVGAGI (reference sequence). The DNA of the CDR3 is TGTGCCAGCAGTTCCTCCGGGACAGCTAACACTGAAGCTTTCTTT. It translates to CASSSSGTANTEAFF.

V is TRBV5-4 and J is TRBJ1-2, with TRBD1 as a possible D gene (6 bases). The V end was cut by 4 bases, the J end by 8 bases, with 18 bases between. The germline V gene encodes CDR1 SGHNT and CDR2 YYREEE (reference sequence). The CDR3 contains 14 residues. Here the CDR3 reads CASSSLQGFSGYTF. The CDR3 DNA reads TGTGCCAGCAGCAGCCTACAGGGTTTCAGCGGCTACACCTTC.

This clone was recorded only once. The J gene is TRBJ1-1, the V gene TRBV7-2; D is ambiguous. Trimming stripped 3 bases from V and 1 base from J, with 6 bases between. The germline V gene encodes CDR1 SGHTA and CDR2 FQGNSA. The CDR3 spans 13 residues. CDR3 amino acids: CASSFNGNTEAFF. The DNA for the CDR3 is TGTGCCAGCAGCTTTAACGGGAACACTGAAGCTTTCTTT.

The chain combines TRBV9 with TRBJ2-2, with TRBD1 identical over 8 bases. CDR1 and CDR2 (germline): SGDLS, YYNGEE. CDR3 length: 19 residues. Trimming cost V 0 bases and J 4 bases; bases outside gene matches: 14. CDR3 loop: CASSVEALGGQGITGELFF. The CDR3 DNA sequence: TGTGCCAGCAGCGTAGAAGCCCTTGGAGGACAGGGTATCACCGGGGAGCTGTTTTTT.

The chain links TRBV3-1 (or the pseudogene TRBV3-2) to TRBJ2-5; 8 bases line up with TRBD1. The germline V gene encodes CDR1 LGHDT and CDR2 YNNKEL (reference sequence). J lost 5 bases, V lost 4 bases, and 15 bases had no gene match. The CDR3 is 17 residues long. CDR3 sequence reads: CASSPKGSDRGGETQYF. CDR3 bases: TGTGCCAGCAGCCCGAAGGGATCAGACAGGGGAGGCGAGACCCAGTACTTC.

The chain carries TRBV27 and TRBJ1-6; tentatively, D is TRBD1 (6 bases). Germline V gene data show CDR1 as MNHEY and CDR2 as SMNVEV (reference sequence). This CDR3 region has 15 residues. V lost 2 bases and J lost 7, with 12 bases in between. Here the CDR3 DNA reads TGTGCCAGCAGTTTAGCCTACAGGGTCAATTCACCCCTCCACTTT. This gives the protein CASSLAYRVNSPLHF.

There are a few counts of this clone. This chain joins TRBV28 and TRBJ1-5; 7 nucleotides align to TRBD1. The CDR3 is 15 amino acids. Trimming at V came to 8 bases and at J to 6 bases, leaving 13 bases not matched to a gene. Germline V gene data show CDR1 as MDHEN and CDR2 as SYDVKM. The chain's CDR3 is CASSRQGASGQPQHF. The CDR3 DNA follows: TGTGCCAGCTCACGACAGGGCGCCTCGGGTCAGCCCCAGCATTTT.

The chain combines TRBV29-1 with TRBJ2-1, with a weak D call TRBD1 (6 bases). In germline, CDR1 is SQVTM, CDR2 ANQGSEA. The CDR3 sequence is 14 residues long. With 7 bases removed from V and 4 bases from J, the gap between germline ends came to 17 bases. The DNA of the CDR3 is TGCAGCGGGGGAGCCGGTACAGGGTACAATGAGCAGTTCTTC. It specifies CSGGAGTGYNEQFF.

The rearrangement links TRBV5-1 to TRBJ2-5, with D maybe TRBD2 (5 bases). Germline V CDR1 and CDR2: SGHRS, YFSETQ. CDR3 length: 14 residues. Trimming took off 6 bases at V and 4 bases at J, with 16 bases between the two ends. DNA of the CDR3: TGCGCCAGCAACCGGTCCCCCGGGGTAGAGACCCAGTACTTC. It encodes CASNRSPGVETQYF.